This T cell receptor beta chain was sequenced during a study of cytomegalovirus exposure and HLA in healthy donors. At the level of the study: Most donors, around 81% of around 400 genotyped, fell in the Caucasian-associated ancestry cluster. Study-wide findings and caveats: The Asian-associated ancestry cluster reportedly had fewer N-insertions than the roughly 670-donor mean in a later analysis. Earlier findings revealed that most TCR beta V segments proved productive either about 87% or about 30% of the time.

V was pared by 4 bases and J by 2 bases, with 13 bases between. Germline lookup yields CDR1 SNHLY and CDR2 FYNNEI. There are 15 residues in the CDR3. Researchers ran the PCR with 60 Vbeta and 13 Jbeta primers. Here immunoSEQ multiplex PCR was the method, and the copy in TCRdb shows in-frame clones only, minus some. Of approximately 140,000 clones listed, 70% to 85% are singletons. As regards this clone: Its target is not known.

Source material: PBMCs. This TCR was sampled from a woman between 35 and 50 years old in good health and CMV-seronegative. The gene calls are TRBV2 and TRBJ2-3, with D maybe TRBD1 (6 bases). The chain's CDR3 is CASSAQGGTTDTQYF. CDR3 DNA: TGTGCCAGCAGTGCCCAAGGGGGAACCACAGATACGCAGTATTTT.